A single sample is the source of the 10 T cell receptor beta chains below, sequenced in a study of monozygotic twins with inflammatory bowel disease. TCRdb reprocessed the 5' RACE reads, with one entry per CDR3 protein and no DNA. Across some 130,000 distinct CDR3 sequences, the top ten clones capture roughly 1.2% of the sample. Sequenced input: blood. Source of these receptors: a human donor with ulcerative colitis or Crohn's disease, or a healthy co-twin of an affected twin (not recorded which).

This chain connects TRBV7-2 to TRBJ1-5; without DNA, the TCRdb call of TRBD1 cannot be checked. The germline V gene encodes CDR1 SGHTA and CDR2 FQGNSA. The CDR3 loop spans 15 amino acids. The CDR3 loop reads CASSLIVGANQPQHF.

The rearrangement uses TRBV11-1 and TRBJ2-7; as DNA is missing, the TRBD1 call by TCRdb cannot be tested. CDR3 length: 16 residues. Germline V gene data show CDR1 as SGHAT and CDR2 as FQDESV (reference sequence). The CDR3: CASSSESGTTPYEQYF.

The chain joins TRBV30 to TRBJ1-1; with no DNA, the TCRdb D assignment of TRBD1 cannot be verified. The CDR3 contains 12 residues. The germline CDR1 and CDR2 sequences are GTSNPN and SVGIG (reference sequence). The CDR3 region is CAWEDRRFGAFF.

This chain joins TRBV28 and TRBJ2-4. The CDR3 sequence is 13 residues long. Germline V gene sequence: CDR1 MDHEN, CDR2 SYDVKM. The CDR3 sequence: CASSLPQTNIQYF.

The chain couples TRBV5-6 to TRBJ1-1; TCRdb selects TRBD1, and the lack of DNA leaves this call unchecked. The CDR3 totals 12 residues. CDR1 and CDR2 (germline): SGHDT, YYEEEE. The CDR3 loop is CASSFRGQEAFF.

The gene calls are TRBV7-8 and TRBJ2-7. CDR3 size: 13 residues. Per germline, CDR1 SGHVS and CDR2 FQNEAQ. This chain's CDR3 is CAGSPKGLHEQYF.

The rearrangement joins TRBV10-3 to TRBJ2-1; TCRdb's D gene call, TRBD2, goes unchecked for lack of DNA. Germline V CDR1 and CDR2: ENHRY, SYGVKD. The CDR3 sequence is 12 residues long. The CDR3 region is CAISPSEAEQFF.

This chain connects TRBV30 to TRBJ1-4. CDR3 length: 14 residues. CDR1 and CDR2 from the germline V gene are GTSNPN and SVGIG (reference sequence). The CDR3 sequence: CASEPEPTNEKLFF.

The gene calls are TRBV7-3 and TRBJ1-2. The CDR3 totals 13 residues. Germline CDR1 reads SGHTA; CDR2 reads FQGTGA. The CDR3 is CASSPTSSGGYTF.

The chain recombines TRBV12-3 or TRBV12-4 with TRBJ2-7; checking the TCRdb D call of TRBD1 is not possible without DNA. There are 13 residues in the CDR3. CDR3: CASSLVPSGEQYF.